This T cell receptor beta chain came from a study of HIV-infected patients and healthy controls. Alpha and beta constant-region primers primed reverse transcription of approximately 460 ng RNA. Each of the alpha and beta chains got its own library through chain-specific third strand synthesis with indices. A single record per CDR3 protein comes from TCRdb applying MiXCR to the 5' RACE reads. Among 18,000 or so distinct CDR3 sequences, roughly an eighth were seen once, and the ten largest hold around 10%. This CDR3 contains 13 residues. V lost 6 bases and J lost 3, with 8 bases in between. Per the germline V gene, CDR1 is SEHNR and CDR2 is FQNEAQ (reference sequence). This clonotype occurred many times. Whole blood was used without fractionation, so all unsorted peripheral T cells were included. As controls, 9 to 11 uninfected healthy donors gave samples, and a few gave a couple of samples three to four months apart.

The TCR originated in an adult in good health. What was sequenced was blood. The J gene is TRBJ1-4, the V gene TRBV7-9, with D possibly matching TRBD1 (5 bases). This CDR3 is CASSQGANEKLFF. CDR3 DNA sequence: TGTGCCAGCAGTCAAGGGGCTAATGAAAAACTGTTTTTT.